These 23 T cell receptor beta chains originate from one sample sequenced in a study of blood T cell repertoires in COVID-19. The repertoire was sequenced with immunoSEQ multiplex PCR; TCRdb's copy has only in-frame clones and lacks some. The sample holds approximately 170,000 clones, about 80% seen once. Sequencing was performed on peripheral blood. These receptors all come from a man between 65 and 80 years old who had recovered from COVID-19.

The gene calls are TRBV5-1 and TRBJ2-7; TRBD1 matches 8 bases. Germline values: CDR1 SGHRS, CDR2 YFSETQ. The trim removed 3 bases at V and 0 bases at J, leaving 8 bases unmatched. This CDR3 region has 16 residues. The CDR3, as DNA: TGCGCCAGCAGCTGGGGGCAGGGGGCTAACTCCTACGAGCAGTACTTC. Translating gives CASSWGQGANSYEQYF.

This rearrangement joins TRBV12-3 or TRBV12-4 to TRBJ2-7; perhaps TRBD2 as D (5 bases). Trimming pared 6 bases from V and 0 bases from J, leaving 6 bases between. This CDR3 is 12 amino acids long. As DNA, the CDR3 is TGTGCCAGCAGCGGAGGCTCCTACGAGCAGTACTTC. It is translated as CASSGGSYEQYF.

Only one count was recorded for this clone. This chain joins TRBV6-5 and TRBJ1-2; D remains unclear. The CDR3 spans 14 residues. The V gene's germline CDR1 is MNHEY and CDR2 SVGAGI. V dropped 2 bases and J dropped 7 bases, with 14 bases sitting between them. CDR3 protein: CASSYRLQEAGYTF. The CDR3 region has the DNA TGTGCCAGCAGTTACCGGCTTCAGGAAGCTGGCTACACCTTC.

The V call is TRBV4-1, the J call TRBJ2-7, with D perhaps matching TRBD2 (6 bases). Per the germline V gene, CDR1 is MGHRA and CDR2 is YSYEKL. The CDR3 is 15 residues long. V was shortened by 0 bases and J by 1 base, with 10 bases between the two germline ends. Here the CDR3 reads CASSQDVGGSYEQYF. CDR3 DNA sequence: TGCGCCAGCAGCCAAGACGTCGGGGGTTCCTACGAGCAGTACTTC.

This rearrangement joins TRBV10-1 to TRBJ2-1; 7 positions agree with TRBD2. In germline, CDR1 is WNHNN, CDR2 SYGVQD (reference sequence). CDR3 length equals 14 residues. With 3 bases clipped from V and 4 bases from J, the junction kept 3 bases outside the gene matches. CDR3 DNA sequence: TGCGCCAGCAGTGATAGCGGGCGATACAATGAGCAGTTCTTC. Encoded protein: CASSDSGRYNEQFF.

The chain has TRBV11-2 and TRBJ1-6; 9 bases match TRBD1. Germline trimming cut 1 base from V and 10 bases from J; bases unmatched to any gene: 5. CDR3 size: 15 residues. Looked up from germline, CDR1 is SGHAT and CDR2 is FQNNGV. CDR3 amino acids: CASSLVGTGHSPLHF. The CDR3 region has the DNA TGTGCCAGCAGCTTAGTAGGGACAGGGCACTCACCCCTCCACTTT.

This chain links TRBV5-8 with TRBJ1-3, with 9 bases identical to TRBD1. This CDR3 is 14 amino acids long. After removal of 7 bases from V and 6 bases from J, the junction contained 8 bases not matched to a gene. From germline, CDR1 is SGHTS and CDR2 YDEGEE. This CDR3 reads CASPPRTGENTIYF. The CDR3 nucleotides read TGTGCCAGCCCACCCCGGACAGGGGAAAACACCATATATTTT.

This clone was counted only a few times. J is TRBJ2-3 and V is TRBV10-3; TRBD2 matches at 13 bases. The ends lost 7 bases at V and 4 bases at J; junction bases unmatched: 8. Germline-derived CDR1 and CDR2 are ENHRY and SYGVKD. This CDR3 contains 16 residues. The CDR3 DNA sequence: TGTGCCATCAAATCCCAACTAGCGGGAGGGCCAGATACGCAGTATTTT. Its protein product is CAIKSQLAGGPDTQYF.

The V gene is TRBV18, the J gene TRBJ1-2, with no clear D. Germline V gene lookup returns CDR1 KGHSH and CDR2 LQKENI. The CDR3 loop spans 13 amino acids. Trimming removed 3 bases at V and 3 bases at J, with 8 bases between. CDR3: CASSPLRDYGYTF. CDR3 coding DNA: TGTGCCAGCTCACCTCTGCGGGACTATGGCTACACCTTC.

The CDR3 sequence is CASSAGLAGYEQYF. CDR3 DNA: TGTGCCAGTAGTGCGGGACTAGCGGGATACGAGCAGTACTTC. J is TRBJ2-7 and V is TRBV19; 13 bases are a match to TRBD2. V gave up 5 bases and J gave up 4 bases; unmatched junction bases: 2. There are 14 residues in the CDR3. Germline V lookup: CDR1 LNHDA, CDR2 SQIVND (reference sequence).

V usage is TRBV12-3 or TRBV12-4 and J usage is TRBJ1-2; D is perhaps TRBD1 (6 bases). The CDR3 has 13 amino acids. V was pared by 4 bases and J by 4 bases, with 10 bases between. In nucleotides, the CDR3 is TGTGCCAGCAGTTCCCCACAGGGCTATGGCTACACCTTC. Translation: CASSSPQGYGYTF.

J is TRBJ2-3 and V is TRBV4-2; D gene ambiguous. Trimming cost V 4 bases and J 1 base, with 9 bases left between them. Germline CDR1 is LGHNA and CDR2 is YNFKEQ. The CDR3 contains 14 residues. The CDR3 loop is CASSLESGTDTQYF. The CDR3 DNA reads TGTGCCAGCAGCCTAGAATCCGGCACAGATACGCAGTATTTT.

For this clone: Other DNA sequences in this sample translate to the same CDR3. The chain is built from TRBV28 and TRBJ1-2, with D maybe TRBD1 (6 bases). Germline CDR1 and CDR2: MDHEN and SYDVKM. V was shortened by 8 bases and J by 5 bases, with 9 bases between the two germline ends. This CDR3 is 11 amino acids long. The CDR3 region has the DNA TGTGCCAGCGGCACAGGGTATGGCTACACCTTC. Protein: CASGTGYGYTF.

The V and J genes are TRBV28 and TRBJ1-4, with D tentatively TRBD1 (5 bases). V dropped 3 bases and J dropped 10 bases, with 18 bases sitting between them. This CDR3 region has 15 residues. Germline CDR1 and CDR2: MDHEN and SYDVKM. The CDR3 nucleotides are TGTGCCAGCAGTTTTTTGGCCAGGGAAGTCGGAAAACTGTTTTTT. Translating it yields CASSFLAREVGKLFF.

This chain uses TRBV28 with TRBJ2-1; D is possibly TRBD2 (5 bases). The CDR3 is 14 residues long. In germline, CDR1 is MDHEN, CDR2 SYDVKM. Trimming pared 6 bases from V and 5 bases from J, leaving 14 bases between. The CDR3, as DNA: TGTGCCAGCAGCTTGGCCGGACTTCACAATGAGCAGTTCTTC. This encodes CASSLAGLHNEQFF.

The J gene is TRBJ2-4, the V gene TRBV28; 11 nucleotides match TRBD2. The CDR3 length is 15 residues. CDR1 and CDR2 (germline): MDHEN, SYDVKM. After removal of 3 bases from V and 6 bases from J, the junction contained 4 bases not matched to a gene. The DNA of the CDR3 is TGTGCCAGCAGTTTCGGCGGGACTAGCGGAAACATTCAGTACTTC. Translating gives CASSFGGTSGNIQYF.

The chain links TRBV27 to TRBJ2-5; the D gene is possibly TRBD2 (5 bases). CDR3 length equals 13 residues. Trimming removed 5 bases at V and 5 bases at J, with 12 bases between. Germline V gene data show CDR1 as MNHEY and CDR2 as SMNVEV (reference sequence). DNA for the CDR3: TGTGCCAGCAGTCTGAGAGGGCTTGAGACCCAGTACTTC. Amino acids: CASSLRGLETQYF.

This chain joins TRBV4-1 and TRBJ2-5; TRBD2 agrees at 13 bases. Germline trimming cut 0 bases from V and 1 base from J; bases unmatched to any gene: 8. The CDR3 totals 19 residues. Germline V gives CDR1 MGHRA, CDR2 YSYEKL. The chain's CDR3 is CASSQDLGLAGAGQETQYF. CDR3 bases: TGCGCCAGCAGCCAAGATTTAGGACTAGCGGGAGCGGGCCAAGAGACCCAGTACTTC.

The chain recombines TRBV4-3 with TRBJ1-1; tentatively, D is TRBD1 (6 bases). This CDR3 comprises 16 residues. The V gene lost 2 bases and the J gene lost 5 bases, with 18 bases spanning the gap. From germline, CDR1 is LGHNA and CDR2 YSLEER. CDR3: CASSQPQTGRKTEAFF. As DNA, the CDR3 is TGCGCCAGCAGCCAACCACAGACAGGAAGGAAGACTGAAGCTTTCTTT.

The chain uses TRBV5-6 and TRBJ2-5; D perhaps matches TRBD1 (6 bases). This CDR3 spans 13 amino acids. Germline CDR1 is SGHDT and CDR2 is YYEEEE. The V end lost 4 bases, the J end lost 0 bases, and 7 bases lay between the germline ends. CDR3 sequence (DNA): TGTGCCAGCAGCAGGGGGAACCAAGAGACCCAGTACTTC. Translated: CASSRGNQETQYF.

The CDR3 reads CAISEIRGNTGELFF. CDR3 coding DNA: TGTGCCATCAGTGAAATTCGGGGGAACACCGGGGAGCTGTTTTTT. The chain recombines TRBV10-3 with TRBJ2-2; D possibly corresponds to TRBD2 (5 bases). V lost 3 bases and J 1 base, leaving 9 bases between the germline ends. Germline V gives CDR1 ENHRY, CDR2 SYGVKD. CDR3 length: 15 amino acids.

V is TRBV6-2 or TRBV6-3 and J is TRBJ1-2; 10 nucleotides align to TRBD1. The CDR3 is 13 residues long. V was pared by 5 bases and J by 8 bases, with 5 bases of the junction left unmatched. Germline V gene sequence: CDR1 MNHEY, CDR2 SVGEGT. The chain's CDR3 is CASSPTGGPGYTF. CDR3 DNA sequence: TGTGCCAGCAGTCCGACAGGGGGCCCGGGCTACACCTTC.

The chain has TRBV5-1 and TRBJ1-1; TRBD1 is a possible D gene (6 bases). V dropped 4 bases and J dropped 8 bases, with 24 bases sitting between them. The CDR3 is made up of 16 amino acids. Germline V gives CDR1 SGHRS, CDR2 YFSETQ. Here the CDR3 DNA reads TGCGCCAGCAGCGGGCGGGTGCGACAGGATGCTCCCGAAGCTTTCTTT. Amino acids: CASSGRVRQDAPEAFF.